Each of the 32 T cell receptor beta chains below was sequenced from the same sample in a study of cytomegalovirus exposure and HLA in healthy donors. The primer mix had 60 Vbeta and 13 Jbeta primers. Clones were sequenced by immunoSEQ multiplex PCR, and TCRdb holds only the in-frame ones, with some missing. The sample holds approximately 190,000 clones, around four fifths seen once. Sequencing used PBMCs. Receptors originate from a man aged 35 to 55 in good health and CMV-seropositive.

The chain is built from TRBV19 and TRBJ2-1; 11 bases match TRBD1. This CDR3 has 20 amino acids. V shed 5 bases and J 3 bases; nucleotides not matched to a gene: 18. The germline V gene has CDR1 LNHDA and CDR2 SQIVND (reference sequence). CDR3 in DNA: TGTGCCAGTAGTCTCGATTTCCGGGACAGGGGGAGTTCCGGCTACAATGAGCAGTTCTTC. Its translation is CASSLDFRDRGSSGYNEQFF.

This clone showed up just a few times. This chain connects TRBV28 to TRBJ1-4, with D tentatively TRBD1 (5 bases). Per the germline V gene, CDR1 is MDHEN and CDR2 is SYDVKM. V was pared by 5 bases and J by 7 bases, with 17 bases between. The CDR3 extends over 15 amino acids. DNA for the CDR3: TGTGCCAGCAGTATCACGGGGGTGATGGGTGAAAAACTGTTTTTT. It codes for CASSITGVMGEKLFF.

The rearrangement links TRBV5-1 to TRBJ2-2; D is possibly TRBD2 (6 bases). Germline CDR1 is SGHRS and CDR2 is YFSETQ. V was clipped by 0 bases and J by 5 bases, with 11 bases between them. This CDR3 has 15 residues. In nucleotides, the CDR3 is TGCGCCAGCAGCTTGGCACTAGCTACGACCGGGGAGCTGTTTTTT. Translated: CASSLALATTGELFF.

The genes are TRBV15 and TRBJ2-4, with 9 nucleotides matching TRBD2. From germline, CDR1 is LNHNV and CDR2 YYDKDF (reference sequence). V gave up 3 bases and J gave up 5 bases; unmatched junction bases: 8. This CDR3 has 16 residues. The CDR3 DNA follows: TGTGCCACCAGCAGGGGGCTAGCGGGAATTGAAAACATTCAGTACTTC. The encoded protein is CATSRGLAGIENIQYF.

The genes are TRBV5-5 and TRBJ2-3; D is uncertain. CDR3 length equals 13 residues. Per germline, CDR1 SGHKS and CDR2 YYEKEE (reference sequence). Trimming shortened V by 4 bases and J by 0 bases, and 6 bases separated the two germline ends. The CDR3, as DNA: TGTGCCAGCAGCCCACTTAGCACAGATACGCAGTATTTT. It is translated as CASSPLSTDTQYF.

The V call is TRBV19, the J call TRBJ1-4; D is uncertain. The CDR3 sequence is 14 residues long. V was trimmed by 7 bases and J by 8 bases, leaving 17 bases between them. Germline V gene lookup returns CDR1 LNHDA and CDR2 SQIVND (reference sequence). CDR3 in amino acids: CASNSIGGDEKLFF. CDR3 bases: TGTGCCAGTAACAGTATCGGAGGAGACGAAAAACTGTTTTTT.

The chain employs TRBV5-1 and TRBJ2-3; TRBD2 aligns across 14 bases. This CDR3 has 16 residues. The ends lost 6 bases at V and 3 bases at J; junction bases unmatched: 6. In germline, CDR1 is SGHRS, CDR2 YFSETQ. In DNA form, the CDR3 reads TGCGCCAGCAACACGGGACTAGCGGGAGCGACAGATACGCAGTATTTT. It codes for CASNTGLAGATDTQYF.

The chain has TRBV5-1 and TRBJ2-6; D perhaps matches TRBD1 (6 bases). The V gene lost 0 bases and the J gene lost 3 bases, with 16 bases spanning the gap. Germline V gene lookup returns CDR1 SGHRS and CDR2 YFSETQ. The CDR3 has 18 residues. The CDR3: CASSLVTGPSYGANVLTF. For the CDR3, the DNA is TGCGCCAGCAGCTTGGTGACAGGACCAAGCTATGGGGCCAACGTCCTGACTTTC. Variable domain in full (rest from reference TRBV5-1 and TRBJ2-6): KAGVTQTPRYLIKTRGQQVTLSCSPISGHRSVSWYQQTPGQGLQFLFEYFSETQRNKGNFPGRFSGRQFSNSRSEMNVSTLELGDSALYLCASSLVTGPSYGANVLTFGAGSRLTVL.

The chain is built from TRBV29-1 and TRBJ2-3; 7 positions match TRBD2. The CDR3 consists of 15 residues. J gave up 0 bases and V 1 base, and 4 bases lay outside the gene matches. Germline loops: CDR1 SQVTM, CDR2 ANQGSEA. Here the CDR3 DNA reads TGCAGCGTTGAAGCTAGCGGAAGTAGCACAGATACGCAGTATTTT. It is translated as CSVEASGSSTDTQYF.

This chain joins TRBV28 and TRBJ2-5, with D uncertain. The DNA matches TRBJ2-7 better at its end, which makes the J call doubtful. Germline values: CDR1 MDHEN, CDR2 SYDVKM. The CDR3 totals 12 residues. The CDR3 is CASADTTYEQYF. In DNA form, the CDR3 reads TGTGCCAGCGCCGACACAACCTACGAGCAGTACTTC.

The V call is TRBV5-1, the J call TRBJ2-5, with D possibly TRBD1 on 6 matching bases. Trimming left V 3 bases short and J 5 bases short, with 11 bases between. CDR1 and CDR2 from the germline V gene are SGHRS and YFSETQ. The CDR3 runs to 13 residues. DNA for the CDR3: TGCGCCAGCAGCTCACAGGGTAGGGAGACCCAGTACTTC. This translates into CASSSQGRETQYF.

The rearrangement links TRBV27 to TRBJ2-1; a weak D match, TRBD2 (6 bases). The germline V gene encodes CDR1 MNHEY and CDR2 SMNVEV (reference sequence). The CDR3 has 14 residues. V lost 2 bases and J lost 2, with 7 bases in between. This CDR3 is CASSLTGAYNEQFF. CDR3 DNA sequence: TGTGCCAGCAGTTTAACGGGGGCCTACAATGAGCAGTTCTTC.

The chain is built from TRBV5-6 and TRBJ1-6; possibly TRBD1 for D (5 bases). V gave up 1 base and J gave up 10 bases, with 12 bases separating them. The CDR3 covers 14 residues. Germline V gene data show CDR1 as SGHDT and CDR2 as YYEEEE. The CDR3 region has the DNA TGTGCCAGCAGCTTGCAGGGAAGTCCATCACCCCTCCACTTT. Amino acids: CASSLQGSPSPLHF.

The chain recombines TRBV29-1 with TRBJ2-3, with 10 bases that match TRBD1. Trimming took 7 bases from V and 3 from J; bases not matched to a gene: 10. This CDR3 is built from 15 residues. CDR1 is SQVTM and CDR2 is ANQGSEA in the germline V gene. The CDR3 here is CSGKQGTGDTDTQYF. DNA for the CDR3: TGCAGCGGGAAACAGGGGACAGGGGATACAGATACGCAGTATTTT.

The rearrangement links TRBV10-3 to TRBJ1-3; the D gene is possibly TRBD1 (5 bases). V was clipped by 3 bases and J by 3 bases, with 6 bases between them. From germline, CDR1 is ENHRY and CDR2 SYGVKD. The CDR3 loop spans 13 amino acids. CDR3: CAISDRVGNTIYF. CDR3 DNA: TGTGCCATCAGTGACAGGGTTGGAAACACCATATATTTT.

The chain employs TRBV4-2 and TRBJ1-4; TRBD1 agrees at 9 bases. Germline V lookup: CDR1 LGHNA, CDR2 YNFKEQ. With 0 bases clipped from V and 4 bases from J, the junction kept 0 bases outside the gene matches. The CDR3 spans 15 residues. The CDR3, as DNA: TGTGCCAGCAGCCAAGAGGGACAGGGTAATGAAAAACTGTTTTTT. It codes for CASSQEGQGNEKLFF.

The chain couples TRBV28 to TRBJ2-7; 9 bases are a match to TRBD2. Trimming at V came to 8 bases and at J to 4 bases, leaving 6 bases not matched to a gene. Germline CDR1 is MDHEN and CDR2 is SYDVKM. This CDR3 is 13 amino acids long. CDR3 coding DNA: TGTGCCAGCCTAGCGGGAAATGAGTACGAGCAGTACTTC. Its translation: CASLAGNEYEQYF.

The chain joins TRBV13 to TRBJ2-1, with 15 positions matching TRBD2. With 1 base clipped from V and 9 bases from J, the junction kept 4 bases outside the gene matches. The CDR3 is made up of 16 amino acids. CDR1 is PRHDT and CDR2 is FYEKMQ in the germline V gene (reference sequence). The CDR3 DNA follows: TGTGCCAGCAGCTTAGCGGGACTAGCGGGAGGTCTTGAGCAGTTCTTC. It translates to CASSLAGLAGGLEQFF.

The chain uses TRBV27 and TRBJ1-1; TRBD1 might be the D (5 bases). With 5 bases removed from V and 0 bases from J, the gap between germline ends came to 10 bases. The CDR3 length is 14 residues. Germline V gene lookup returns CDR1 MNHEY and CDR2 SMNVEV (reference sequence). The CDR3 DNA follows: TGTGCCAGCAGTACCCCAGGGCTGAACACTGAAGCTTTCTTT. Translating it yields CASSTPGLNTEAFF.

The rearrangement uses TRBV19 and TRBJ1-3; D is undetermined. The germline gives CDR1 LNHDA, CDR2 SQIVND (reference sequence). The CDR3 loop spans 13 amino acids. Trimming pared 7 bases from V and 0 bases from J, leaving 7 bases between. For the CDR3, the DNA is TGTGCCAGTAACGGGTTCTCTGGAAACACCATATATTTT. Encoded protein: CASNGFSGNTIYF.

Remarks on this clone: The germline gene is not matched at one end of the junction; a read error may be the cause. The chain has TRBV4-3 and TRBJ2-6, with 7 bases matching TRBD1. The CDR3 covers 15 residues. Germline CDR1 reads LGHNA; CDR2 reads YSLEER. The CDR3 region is CASSRGQSGANGLTF. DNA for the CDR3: TGCGCCAGCAGCCGGGGACAGTCCGGGGCCAACGGCCTGACTTTC.

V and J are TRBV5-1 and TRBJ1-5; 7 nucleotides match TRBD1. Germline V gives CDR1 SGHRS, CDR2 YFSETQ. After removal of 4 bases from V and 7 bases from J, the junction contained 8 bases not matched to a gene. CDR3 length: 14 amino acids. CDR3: CASSPTGVTQPQHF. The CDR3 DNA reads TGCGCCAGCAGCCCCACAGGGGTGACGCAGCCCCAGCATTTT.

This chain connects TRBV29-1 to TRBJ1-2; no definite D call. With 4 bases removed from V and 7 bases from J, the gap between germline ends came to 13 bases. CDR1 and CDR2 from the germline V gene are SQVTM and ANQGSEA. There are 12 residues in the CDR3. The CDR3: CSVAVGESGYTF. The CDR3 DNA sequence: TGCAGCGTTGCAGTCGGGGAAAGTGGCTACACCTTC.

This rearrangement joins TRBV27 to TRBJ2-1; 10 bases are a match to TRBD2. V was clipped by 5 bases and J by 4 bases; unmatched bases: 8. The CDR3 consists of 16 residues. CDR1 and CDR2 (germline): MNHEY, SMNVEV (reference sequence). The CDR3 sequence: CASSPSSGSVYNEQFF. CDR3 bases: TGTGCCAGCAGTCCGTCTAGCGGGAGTGTGTACAATGAGCAGTTCTTC.

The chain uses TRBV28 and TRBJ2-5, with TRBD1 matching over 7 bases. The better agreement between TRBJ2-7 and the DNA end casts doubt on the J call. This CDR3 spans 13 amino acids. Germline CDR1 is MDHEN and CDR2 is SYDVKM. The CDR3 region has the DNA TGTGCCAGCAGTGCCCCCGGGACAGTCGAGCAGTACTTC. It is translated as CASSAPGTVEQYF.

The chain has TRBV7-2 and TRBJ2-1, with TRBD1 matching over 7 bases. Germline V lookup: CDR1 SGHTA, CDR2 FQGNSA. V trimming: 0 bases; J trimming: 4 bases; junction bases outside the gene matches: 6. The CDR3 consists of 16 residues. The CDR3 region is CASSLAGGLGYNEQFF. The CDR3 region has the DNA TGTGCCAGCAGCTTAGCAGGGGGCCTAGGGTACAATGAGCAGTTCTTC. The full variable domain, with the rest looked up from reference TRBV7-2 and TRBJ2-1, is GAGVSQSPSNKVTEKGKDVELRCDPISGHTALYWYRQSLGQGLEFLIYFQGNSAPDKSGLPSDRFSAERTGGSVSTLTIQRTQQEDSAVYLCASSLAGGLGYNEQFFGPGTRLTVL.

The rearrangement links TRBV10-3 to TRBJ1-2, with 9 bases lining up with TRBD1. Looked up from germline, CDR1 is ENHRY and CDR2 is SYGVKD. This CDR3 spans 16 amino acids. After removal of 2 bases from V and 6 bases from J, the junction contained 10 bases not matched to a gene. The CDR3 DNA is TGTGCCATCAGTGAGACAGGGGGCAGTTGGATGGATGGCTACACCTTC. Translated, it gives CAISETGGSWMDGYTF.

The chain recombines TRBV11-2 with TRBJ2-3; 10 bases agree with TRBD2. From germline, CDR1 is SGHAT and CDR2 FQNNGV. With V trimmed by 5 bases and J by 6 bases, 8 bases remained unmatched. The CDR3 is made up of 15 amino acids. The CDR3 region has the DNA TGTGCCAGCAGCCATCCAGCGGGAGGGCCCGATACGCAGTATTTT. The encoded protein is CASSHPAGGPDTQYF.

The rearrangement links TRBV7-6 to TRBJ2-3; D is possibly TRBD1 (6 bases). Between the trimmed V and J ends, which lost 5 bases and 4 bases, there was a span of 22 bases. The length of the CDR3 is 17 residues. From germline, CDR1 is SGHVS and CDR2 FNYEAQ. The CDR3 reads CASSETGGRGGPDTQYF. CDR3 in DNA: TGTGCCAGCAGCGAAACCGGCGGCAGGGGCGGCCCAGATACGCAGTATTTT.

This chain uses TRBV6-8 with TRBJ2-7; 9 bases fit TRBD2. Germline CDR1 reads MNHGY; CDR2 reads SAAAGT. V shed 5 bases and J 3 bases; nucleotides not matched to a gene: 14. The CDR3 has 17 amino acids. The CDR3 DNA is TGTGCCAGCAGTACCCCCCGTGCGGGAGGGCCTTACTACGAGCAGTACTTC. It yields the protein CASSTPRAGGPYYEQYF.

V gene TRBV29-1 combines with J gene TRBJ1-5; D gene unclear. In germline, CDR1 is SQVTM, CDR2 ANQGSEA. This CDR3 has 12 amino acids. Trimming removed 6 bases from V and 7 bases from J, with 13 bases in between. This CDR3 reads CSVVEEGQPQHF. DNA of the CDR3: TGCAGCGTAGTCGAGGAGGGCCAGCCCCAGCATTTT.

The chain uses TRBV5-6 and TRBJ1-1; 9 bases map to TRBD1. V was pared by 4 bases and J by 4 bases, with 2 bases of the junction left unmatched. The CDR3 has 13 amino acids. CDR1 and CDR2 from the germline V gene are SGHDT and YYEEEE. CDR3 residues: CASSRQGVTEAFF. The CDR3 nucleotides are TGTGCCAGCAGCCGACAGGGGGTCACTGAAGCTTTCTTT.